The clone carrying this T cell receptor beta chain was counted only a few times. Its specificity is unknown. The entry originates in a study of cytomegalovirus exposure and HLA in healthy donors. Across the study: An early data release held 79 million or so unique TCRs from HLA-typed donors. General study results and limits: One variant, a missense change in DCLRE1C, was linked in a later analysis to TCR beta V- and J-gene trimming. Further analysis was carried out later, and it showed several of the most significant clusters appearing linked to common viral pathogens.

Vbeta (60) and Jbeta (13) primers were used in the PCR. Clones were sequenced by immunoSEQ multiplex PCR, and TCRdb holds only the in-frame ones, with some missing. Among 100,000 to 150,000 clones listed, roughly 80% were seen once. The receptor comes from a woman aged 55-69 years in good health and CMV-seronegative. Sequencing used PBMCs.

CDR3 loop: CASSSPKSGREHEQFF. The CDR3 bases are TGTGCCAGCAGTTCCCCGAAGAGCGGGAGAGAGCATGAGCAGTTCTTC. The chain carries TRBV27 and TRBJ2-1; 8 nucleotides line up with TRBD2. J gave up 8 bases and V 4 bases, and 13 bases lay outside the gene matches. Germline CDR1 reads MNHEY; CDR2 reads SMNVEV (reference sequence). The CDR3 is 16 amino acids.